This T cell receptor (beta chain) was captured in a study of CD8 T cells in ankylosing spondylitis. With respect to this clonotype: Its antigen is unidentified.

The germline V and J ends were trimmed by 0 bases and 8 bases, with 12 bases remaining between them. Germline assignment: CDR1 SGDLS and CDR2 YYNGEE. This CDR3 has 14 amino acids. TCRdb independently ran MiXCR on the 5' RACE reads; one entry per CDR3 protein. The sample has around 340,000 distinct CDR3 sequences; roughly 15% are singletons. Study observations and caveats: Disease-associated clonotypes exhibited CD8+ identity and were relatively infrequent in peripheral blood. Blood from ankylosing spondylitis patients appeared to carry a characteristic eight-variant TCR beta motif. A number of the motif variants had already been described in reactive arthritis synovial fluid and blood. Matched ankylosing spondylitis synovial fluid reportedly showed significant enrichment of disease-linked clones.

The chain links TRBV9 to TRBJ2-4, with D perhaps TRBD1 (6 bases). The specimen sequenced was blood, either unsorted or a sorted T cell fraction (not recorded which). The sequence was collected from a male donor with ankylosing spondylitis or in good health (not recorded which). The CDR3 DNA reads TGTGCCAGCAGCGTAGACAGGGAAGGAGACATTCAGTACTTC. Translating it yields CASSVDREGDIQYF.